This T cell receptor (beta chain) stems from a study of T-cell memory formation after mild COVID-19. About the research overall: Largely, the TCR clusters proved donor specific.

This clonotype was counted at least ten times. V was pared by 5 bases and J by 6 bases, with 2 bases of the junction left unmatched. Germline V gene sequence: CDR1 MNHEY, CDR2 SMNVEV (reference sequence). This CDR3 contains 14 residues. A single record per CDR3 protein comes from TCRdb applying MiXCR to the 5' RACE reads. The sample records some 250,000 distinct CDR3 sequences, more than 15% being singletons. The chain joins TRBV27 to TRBJ2-1; 12 bases fit TRBD2. Sequencing was carried out using PBMCs or a T cell subset sorted from them (not recorded which). The receptor's source is a man in his late teens or twenties who had mild COVID-19 (a few samples of this study predate the infection). Cell type and time point are not known. The CDR3: CASSPGLAGNEQFF. The CDR3 coding sequence is TGTGCCAGCAGTCCGGGACTAGCGGGCAATGAGCAGTTCTTC.